This entry lists 27 T cell receptor beta chains sequenced from one sample in a study of PD-1 blockade in classical Hodgkin lymphoma. Clones were sequenced by immunoSEQ multiplex PCR, and TCRdb holds only the in-frame ones, with some missing. The sample comprises some 18,000 clones, 82% of which are singletons, and 25% to 35% rests with the top ten. Each patient experienced a relapse that followed autologous stem cell transplantation, and brentuximab vedotin exposure varied. Sequencing used peripheral blood mononuclear cells (PBMCs), obtained before the second cycle of nivolumab. The receptors come from a human donor with classical Hodgkin lymphoma.

The CDR3 DNA is TGTGCCAGCAGAGGGGTACAAAGTGGGAACGAGCAGTACTTC. Residues: CASRGVQSGNEQYF. The rearrangement uses TRBV2 and TRBJ2-5; a possible D gene is TRBD1 (5 bases). The DNA end is a closer match to TRBJ2-7, so the J assignment may be wrong. The germline gives CDR1 SNHLY, CDR2 FYNNEI. The length of the CDR3 is 14 residues.

The rearrangement joins TRBV5-1 to TRBJ1-2; a possible D gene is TRBD1 (5 bases). With 4 bases removed from V and 7 bases from J, the gap between germline ends came to 20 bases. The CDR3 loop spans 15 amino acids. CDR1 and CDR2 (germline): SGHRS, YFSETQ. CDR3 in amino acids: CASSPPGTGEGGYTF. The DNA for the CDR3 is TGCGCCAGCAGCCCTCCCGGGACGGGGGAAGGTGGCTACACCTTC.

The chain has TRBV15 and TRBJ1-5; no definite D call. Looked up from germline, CDR1 is LNHNV and CDR2 is YYDKDF (reference sequence). V lost 3 bases, J lost 4 bases, and 4 bases lay in between. There are 12 residues in the CDR3. The CDR3 protein is CATSRENQPQHF. The DNA of the CDR3 is TGTGCCACCAGCAGGGAAAATCAGCCCCAGCATTTT.

The chain has TRBV9 and TRBJ1-3, with 8 nucleotides matching TRBD1. Germline CDR1 SGDLS, CDR2 YYNGEE. The CDR3 sequence is 18 residues long. Trimming cost V 0 bases and J 3 bases; bases outside gene matches: 11. The CDR3: CASSVAVSGRGLGNTIYF. CDR3 nucleotides: TGTGCCAGCAGCGTAGCGGTCAGTGGCAGGGGGCTTGGAAACACCATATATTTT.

The genes are TRBV7-9 and TRBJ2-7; D is unclear. The CDR3 spans 15 residues. CDR1 SEHNR and CDR2 FQNEAQ come from the germline V gene (reference sequence). V shed 5 bases and J shed 2 bases, with 16 bases lying between them. CDR3 amino acids: CASSSSRYSPYEQYF. The CDR3 bases are TGTGCCAGCAGCAGTAGCCGGTACTCTCCCTACGAGCAGTACTTC.

This chain connects TRBV6-5 to TRBJ2-7, with 9 nucleotides matching TRBD1. Looked up from germline, CDR1 is MNHEY and CDR2 is SVGAGI. J lost 4 bases, V lost 6 bases, and 7 bases had no gene match. This CDR3 region has 14 residues. The CDR3: CASRPPTGGYEQYF. The CDR3 region has the DNA TGTGCCAGCAGACCTCCGACAGGGGGATACGAGCAGTACTTC.

The chain couples TRBV7-9 to TRBJ2-7; D gene ambiguous. Trimming cost V 8 bases and J 7 bases, with 18 bases left between them. Germline V gene data show CDR1 as SEHNR and CDR2 as FQNEAQ (reference sequence). The CDR3 has 13 residues. The CDR3 sequence is CASLDHPLMEQYF. The DNA of the CDR3 is TGTGCCAGCCTCGACCATCCCCTTATGGAGCAGTACTTC.

The rearrangement uses TRBV5-6 and TRBJ2-2; 7 positions match TRBD1. J gave up 12 bases and V 1 base, and 6 bases lay outside the gene matches. Germline V CDR1 and CDR2: SGHDT, YYEEEE. This CDR3 spans 13 amino acids. This chain's CDR3 is CASSLSPQGKLFF. The DNA of the CDR3 is TGTGCCAGCAGCTTGTCCCCACAGGGGAAGCTGTTTTTT.

The rearrangement joins TRBV29-1 to TRBJ2-7, with 8 bases that match TRBD1. The CDR3 totals 12 residues. The V gene end was trimmed by 7 bases and the J gene end by 0 bases; junction bases not matched to a gene: 2. Germline CDR1 is SQVTM and CDR2 is ANQGSEA. CDR3 nucleotides: TGCAGCGCGGGACAGGACTCCTACGAGCAGTACTTC. Its translation: CSAGQDSYEQYF.

The gene calls are TRBV18 and TRBJ2-7; D uncertain. Deletions cut 0 bases from V and 0 bases from J, with 9 bases between. The CDR3 length is 15 residues. The germline V gene encodes CDR1 KGHSH and CDR2 LQKENI. In nucleotides, the CDR3 is TGTGCCAGCTCACCACCGGCTCCGGGCTCCTACGAGCAGTACTTC. This translates into CASSPPAPGSYEQYF.

The chain couples TRBV18 to TRBJ2-5; a possible D gene is TRBD2 (5 bases). The CDR3 sequence is 14 residues long. Germline-derived CDR1 and CDR2 are KGHSH and LQKENI. Trimming stripped 2 bases from V and 9 bases from J, with 16 bases between. The CDR3 sequence is CASSPMDGSEAQYF. CDR3 sequence (DNA): TGTGCCAGCTCACCAATGGACGGTTCGGAGGCCCAGTACTTC.

The chain combines TRBV19 with TRBJ1-2; D call uncertain. The CDR3 is 13 residues long. Trimming took off 5 bases at V and 8 bases at J, with 15 bases between the two ends. CDR1 is LNHDA and CDR2 is SQIVND in the germline V gene (reference sequence). CDR3 coding DNA: TGTGCCAGTAGTCCTAGGGCAGGACCGGGCTACACCTTC. It codes for CASSPRAGPGYTF.

This clone is classed as medium-sized. The rearrangement joins TRBV7-9 to TRBJ2-1; TRBD1 or TRBD2 may be the D gene (7 bases each). V was shortened by 5 bases and J by 7 bases, with 18 bases between the two germline ends. Germline V CDR1 and CDR2: SEHNR, FQNEAQ (reference sequence). The CDR3 has 15 residues. The CDR3 coding sequence is TGTGCCAGCAGCCCTCCAGGGGGGGGATGGAATGAGCAGTTCTTC. Translating gives CASSPPGGGWNEQFF. Combining the CDR3 with reference TRBV7-9 and TRBJ2-1 gives the whole variable domain DTGVSQNPRHKITKRGQNVTFRCDPISEHNRLYWYRQTLGQGPEFLTYFQNEAQLEKSRLLSDRFSAERPKGSFSTLEIQRTEQGDSAMYLCASSPPGGGWNEQFFGPGTRLTVL.

This chain connects TRBV28 to TRBJ1-2; no clear D. From germline, CDR1 is MDHEN and CDR2 SYDVKM. V lost 3 bases to trimming and J lost 8 bases, with 13 bases between them. CDR3 length: 13 amino acids. Written as DNA, the CDR3 is TGTGCCAGCAGTTTCAAGGGCTTCCGGGGCTACACCTTC. It codes for CASSFKGFRGYTF.

The chain recombines TRBV12-2 with TRBJ2-1; the table's D call of TRBD2 was not tested on the DNA. TRBV12-2 is a documented pseudogene. The CDR3 length is 13 residues. CDR3 region: CASRRIAGSIQFF. DNA of the CDR3: TGTGCAAGTCGCCGTATAGCGGGGTCGATCCAGTTCTTC.

This clone appeared a single time. The rearrangement uses TRBV7-3 and TRBJ1-6; D gene unclear. CDR1 and CDR2 from the germline V gene are SGHTA and FQGTGA. This CDR3 comprises 13 residues. V was shortened by 0 bases and J by 6 bases, with 3 bases between the two germline ends. The DNA of the CDR3 is TGTGCCAGCAGCTTAACAGTTAATTCACCCCTCCACTTT. This translates into CASSLTVNSPLHF.

V gene TRBV5-1 combines with J gene TRBJ2-3, with D possibly matching TRBD2 (5 bases). Trimming removed 4 bases at V and 2 bases at J, with 14 bases between. This CDR3 comprises 15 residues. The germline CDR1 and CDR2 sequences are SGHRS and YFSETQ. CDR3 residues: CASSARGSNTDTQYF. The DNA for the CDR3 is TGCGCCAGCAGCGCCCGGGGATCTAACACAGATACGCAGTATTTT.

The V and J genes are TRBV6-6 and TRBJ2-7; weak D call: TRBD2 (5 bases). This CDR3 is built from 14 residues. V was clipped by 2 bases and J by 5 bases, with 13 bases between them. The germline V gene has CDR1 MNHNY and CDR2 SVGAGI (reference sequence). The CDR3 here is CASSYPTSGDEQYF. The DNA for the CDR3 is TGTGCCAGCAGTTACCCGACTTCCGGGGACGAGCAGTACTTC.

The chain recombines TRBV4-2 with TRBJ1-4; no reliable D call. Germline V gives CDR1 LGHNA, CDR2 YNFKEQ. V lost 0 bases and J 14 bases, leaving 10 bases between the germline ends. The CDR3 length is 12 residues. CDR3 nucleotides: TGTGCCAGCAGCCAAGATAGGGTTTCGCTGTTTTTT. Translated: CASSQDRVSLFF.

The chain carries TRBV15 and TRBJ2-5; TRBD1 is a possible D gene (5 bases). Germline lookup yields CDR1 LNHNV and CDR2 YYDKDF (reference sequence). With 1 base removed from V and 5 bases from J, the gap between germline ends came to 11 bases. CDR3 size: 14 residues. CDR3 DNA: TGTGCCACCAGCAGAGTTGGGGCGACGGAGACCCAGTACTTC. Protein product: CATSRVGATETQYF.

This clone was counted once. The chain recombines TRBV23-1 with TRBJ2-7, with D tentatively TRBD1 (6 bases). TRBV23-1 qualifies as an ORF whose function is uncertain. This CDR3 region has 16 residues. Trimming removed 0 bases at V and 5 bases at J, with 17 bases between. This CDR3 is CASSQSEDSVSDEQYF. CDR3 DNA: TGCGCCAGCAGTCAATCTGAGGACAGTGTTAGCGACGAGCAGTACTTC.

V and J are TRBV6-6 and TRBJ1-1, with TRBD1 as a possible D gene (6 bases). The germline gives CDR1 MNHNY, CDR2 SVGAGI (reference sequence). The ends were cut back, 6 bases at V and 5 bases at J, with 16 bases in the middle. CDR3 size: 14 residues. This CDR3 reads CASRQTGTMTEAFF. CDR3 nucleotides: TGTGCCAGCAGGCAAACAGGGACGATGACTGAAGCTTTCTTT.

This clone was picked up one time. The rearrangement uses TRBV5-1 and TRBJ1-3; 8 bases agree with TRBD1. CDR3 length equals 15 residues. The germline gives CDR1 SGHRS, CDR2 YFSETQ. V was clipped by 4 bases and J by 2 bases; unmatched bases: 5. CDR3 sequence reads: CASSPDRAAGNTIYF. CDR3 sequence (DNA): TGCGCCAGCAGCCCGGACAGGGCGGCTGGAAACACCATATATTTT.

The chain recombines TRBV7-6 with TRBJ2-1; 7 bases line up with TRBD1. J gave up 1 base and V 5 bases, and 5 bases lay outside the gene matches. The CDR3 covers 15 residues. Germline CDR1 is SGHVS and CDR2 is FNYEAQ. The CDR3 sequence: CASSPTDRSYNEQFF. CDR3 sequence (DNA): TGTGCCAGCAGCCCCACGGACAGGTCCTACAATGAGCAGTTCTTC.

V gene TRBV28 combines with J gene TRBJ2-7; 9 bases align to TRBD2. CDR1 and CDR2 from the germline V gene are MDHEN and SYDVKM. V shed 5 bases and J 4 bases; nucleotides not matched to a gene: 9. This CDR3 region has 15 residues. CDR3 residues: CASSPLPGLAYEQYF. DNA of the CDR3: TGTGCCAGCAGTCCCCTCCCGGGACTAGCTTACGAGCAGTACTTC.

The genes are TRBV20-1 and TRBJ2-1; no reliable D call. V lost 4 bases and J lost 9, with 7 bases in between. The V gene's germline CDR1 is DFQATT and CDR2 SNEGSKA (reference sequence). The CDR3 runs to 10 residues. The CDR3 DNA is TGCAGTGCTAATACGCGTGAGCAGTTCTTC. Amino acids: CSANTREQFF.

The chain joins TRBV6-5 to TRBJ2-2; a possible D gene is TRBD1 (5 bases). Germline V gives CDR1 MNHEY, CDR2 SVGAGI. Trimming pared 9 bases from V and 12 bases from J, leaving 14 bases between. CDR3 length: 11 residues. The CDR3 sequence: CASETGFQLFF. The CDR3 nucleotides are TGTGCCAGTGAAACAGGTTTTCAGCTGTTTTTT.